These T cell receptor beta chains were read from a single sample in a study of blood T cell repertoires in COVID-19. Clones were sequenced by immunoSEQ multiplex PCR, and TCRdb holds only the in-frame ones, with some missing. The repertoire holds tens of thousands of clones, with 92% as singletons. Sequencing used peripheral blood. The source of these receptors is a man between 45 and 60 years old with active COVID-19. Both conserved end residues are part of each CDR3. The D gene is left open where the match is weak.

d_call v_call cdr3_aa
TRBD1 TRBV6-5 CASSYADREIYGYTF
TRBD1 TRBV7-9 CASSQDRLSGNTIYF
TRBD2 TRBV6-1 CASSELAGGPDTQYF
TRBD1 TRBV3-1/TRBV3-2 CASSPGQGDTDTQYF
TRBD1 TRBV3-1/TRBV3-2 CASSQDSPGGRGTEAFF
TRBD1 TRBV15 CATSRGGQGVYSEAFF
- TRBV5-6 CASSLWIGENVLRETQYF
TRBD2 TRBV27 CASSILAGGYNEQFF
- TRBV12-3/TRBV12-4 CASSFSLVGEQYF
TRBD1 TRBV28 CASSFGTGGAWDLEQYF
- TRBV13 CASSRTVNTEAFF
TRBD2 TRBV4-1 CASSKTYRRLAGVETQYF
- TRBV18 CASSPGTEASGQYF
TRBD1 TRBV27 CASSLAGTASYEQYF
TRBD2 TRBV7-2 CASSQGLAGALVEQFF
- TRBV7-8 CASSSWGLTSGNTIYF
- TRBV5-1 CASSDRDKPREQYF
- TRBV6-6 CASSQDRFFPNEQFF
TRBD1 TRBV9 CASSTDRDQPQHF
- TRBV6-4 CASSPGSNTEAFF
- TRBV6-8 CASSSLTGDEQFF
TRBD1 TRBV9 CASTAGTGHYNEQFF
TRBD2 TRBV4-1 CASSQEGASGESQETQYF
- TRBV6-6 CASSYRSGELFF
TRBD1 TRBV18 CASSAPTGARVEQYF
- TRBV28 CASSRGPSLQETQYF
- TRBV9 CASSVGQVGSGNTIYF
- TRBV27 CASSISIQGANVLTF
- TRBV18 CASSPALVSTDTQYF
TRBD2 TRBV7-9 CASTGTSGYNEQFF
- TRBV2 CASTESGERPEAFF
TRBD1 TRBV5-5 CASRQGWVDTEAFF
TRBD2 TRBV19 CASSTGLAGGYEQFF
TRBD1 TRBV5-4 CASSSGTGGDIQYF
TRBD2 TRBV6-2/TRBV6-3 CASSSSSGEVDTQYF
TRBD1 TRBV5-1 CASSLVPGQGLYEQYF
- TRBV5-4 CASSRESSYNEQFF
- TRBV3-1/TRBV3-2 CASSQHVATNTGELFF
- TRBV5-1 CASSLDQGETQYF
- TRBV19 CASSVPGTDTQYF
TRBD1 TRBV9 CASSVGIPGGGTTGELFF
TRBD1 TRBV28 CASSPPQGASGYTF
TRBD1 TRBV2 CASSEGGASGTGDYGYTF
- TRBV7-3 CASSIIRTGELFF
- TRBV6-1 CASSEASGSGNTIYF
TRBD1 TRBV27 CASSLSGGANRGLYEQYF
- TRBV3-1/TRBV3-2 CASSRTPTGRGYNEQFF
TRBD1 TRBV6-5 CASSPGGDTQYF